Following are 23 T cell receptor beta chains from one sample sequenced in a study of cytomegalovirus exposure and HLA in healthy donors. With 60 Vbeta and 13 Jbeta primers, the PCR was carried out. The repertoire was sequenced with immunoSEQ multiplex PCR; TCRdb's copy has only in-frame clones and lacks some. The table has 200,000 or so clones, under 90% seen once. Sequenced: PBMCs. The receptors come from a boy between 2 and 10 years old in good health and CMV-seronegative.

In this sample, this clone turned up once. The chain couples TRBV4-2 to TRBJ2-2; D might be TRBD2 (6 bases). The CDR3 runs to 16 residues. Looked up from germline, CDR1 is LGHNA and CDR2 is YNFKEQ. V was shortened by 0 bases and J by 6 bases, with 14 bases between the two germline ends. CDR3 sequence: CASSQDSGRGAGELFF. For the CDR3, the DNA is TGTGCCAGCAGCCAAGATTCCGGGAGAGGCGCCGGGGAGCTGTTTTTT.

This sequence joins TRBV2 and TRBJ1-2, with 10 bases that match TRBD1. V lost 8 bases, J lost 0 bases, and 3 bases stayed unmatched. Germline V gene lookup returns CDR1 SNHLY and CDR2 FYNNEI. CDR3 length: 14 residues. This CDR3 is CASDRGRTNYGYTF. CDR3 DNA sequence: TGTGCCAGCGACAGGGGGCGGACTAACTATGGCTACACCTTC.

The V gene is TRBV7-2, the J gene TRBJ2-1, with 8 bases lining up with TRBD2. The V and J ends lost 3 bases and 0 bases, in that order; junction bases with no gene match: 10. Looked up from germline, CDR1 is SGHTA and CDR2 is FQGNSA. The CDR3 contains 18 residues. The CDR3: CASSFGGGGTNSYNEQFF. The CDR3 region has the DNA TGTGCCAGCAGCTTTGGGGGCGGGGGGACTAACTCCTACAATGAGCAGTTCTTC.

The chain recombines TRBV4-3 with TRBJ2-1; TRBD2 might be the D (5 bases). Germline V gene lookup returns CDR1 LGHNA and CDR2 YSLEER. Trimming shortened V by 1 base and J by 2 bases, and 12 bases separated the two germline ends. CDR3 length: 16 residues. In DNA form, the CDR3 reads TGCGCCAGCAGCCAAGGGGTCGGGGATCCCTACAATGAGCAGTTCTTC. The encoded protein is CASSQGVGDPYNEQFF.

The genes are TRBV6-1 and TRBJ2-3, with 7 nucleotides matching TRBD1. With V trimmed by 5 bases and J by 5 bases, 7 bases remained unmatched. This CDR3 is built from 14 residues. Germline loops: CDR1 MNHNS, CDR2 SASEGT. Here the CDR3 DNA reads TGTGCCAGCAGTCCCCGGGACAGTAGAGATACGCAGTATTTT. It yields the protein CASSPRDSRDTQYF.

This rearrangement joins TRBV5-1 to TRBJ2-5; D is unclear. The CDR3 is 13 amino acids. Germline V lookup: CDR1 SGHRS, CDR2 YFSETQ. V was shortened by 1 base and J by 4 bases, with 8 bases between the two germline ends. The CDR3 nucleotides read TGCGCCAGCAGCTTGTTACTTCGAGAGACCCAGTACTTC. This gives the protein CASSLLLRETQYF.

This clone has just one count. This sequence joins TRBV15 and TRBJ2-1; no clear D gene. The germline CDR1 and CDR2 sequences are LNHNV and YYDKDF (reference sequence). V was pared by 5 bases and J by 7 bases, with 9 bases between. The CDR3 totals 12 residues. CDR3 DNA: TGTGCCACCAGCCCGCTCGGGAATGAGCAGTTCTTC. This encodes CATSPLGNEQFF.

V and J are TRBV2 and TRBJ2-3, with a weak D call TRBD1 (6 bases). Between the trimmed V and J ends, which lost 9 bases and 3 bases, there was a span of 13 bases. This CDR3 region has 13 residues. CDR1 SNHLY and CDR2 FYNNEI come from the germline V gene. The chain's CDR3 is CASLQGSTDTQYF. The CDR3 DNA is TGTGCCAGTTTACAGGGCTCAACAGATACGCAGTATTTT.

The chain links TRBV9 to TRBJ2-5; 11 positions agree with TRBD2. The CDR3 contains 15 residues. Germline V gene sequence: CDR1 SGDLS, CDR2 YYNGEE. The ends lost 4 bases at V and 8 bases at J; junction bases unmatched: 10. In DNA form, the CDR3 reads TGTGCCAGCAGCCAACTAGCGGGGGTCACAGTAACCCAGTACTTC. Amino acids: CASSQLAGVTVTQYF.

This clone has only a few counts. The germline gene is not matched at one end of the junction; a read error may be the cause. The J gene is TRBJ1-1, the V gene TRBV6-1, with 9 bases fitting TRBD1. The CDR3 extends over 11 amino acids. Germline CDR1 and CDR2: MNHNS and SASEGT. The CDR3 nucleotides are TGTGCCGTCGGACAGGGGTTTGAATCTTTCTTT. It yields the protein CAVGQGFESFF.

The genes are TRBV9 and TRBJ1-6; no reliable D call. From germline, CDR1 is SGDLS and CDR2 YYNGEE. Trimming shortened V by 0 bases and J by 10 bases, and 14 bases separated the two germline ends. The CDR3 extends over 15 amino acids. CDR3 in amino acids: CASSVAGSEGSPLHF. The CDR3 nucleotides read TGTGCCAGCAGCGTAGCGGGGAGTGAGGGCTCACCCCTCCACTTT.

This chain connects TRBV5-4 to TRBJ1-2; TRBD1 aligns across 9 bases. The J segment lost 3 bases and the V segment lost 0 bases, leaving 3 bases of the junction unmatched. This CDR3 contains 15 residues. Germline V lookup: CDR1 SGHNT, CDR2 YYREEE (reference sequence). The CDR3 spells CASSLGGQGDYGYTF. For the CDR3, the DNA is TGTGCCAGCAGCTTGGGGGGACAGGGTGACTATGGCTACACCTTC.

The V gene is TRBV27, the J gene TRBJ2-5; a possible D gene is TRBD1 (5 bases). V lost 2 bases to trimming and J lost 1 base, with 5 bases between them. The germline CDR1 and CDR2 sequences are MNHEY and SMNVEV (reference sequence). The CDR3 has 13 amino acids. CDR3 nucleotides: TGTGCCAGCAGTTTAGGGGCCCAAGAGACCCAGTACTTC. This sequence encodes CASSLGAQETQYF.

The chain links TRBV6-1 to TRBJ1-5, with 9 nucleotides matching TRBD1. CDR3 size: 13 residues. J gave up 6 bases and V 9 bases, and 6 bases lay outside the gene matches. Per the germline V gene, CDR1 is MNHNS and CDR2 is SASEGT. In nucleotides, the CDR3 is TGTGCCAGTATACAGGGGGCTAGTCAGCCCCAGCATTTT. It specifies CASIQGASQPQHF.

The genes are TRBV4-2 and TRBJ1-2; TRBD1 matches 8 bases. CDR1 LGHNA and CDR2 YNFKEQ come from the germline V gene. CDR3 length equals 14 residues. Trimming took 4 bases from V and 6 from J; bases not matched to a gene: 7. CDR3 in amino acids: CASSPNRGEDGYTF. The CDR3 DNA reads TGTGCCAGCAGCCCTAACAGGGGGGAGGATGGCTACACCTTC.

For the CDR3, the DNA is TGTGCCAGCAGGGGGCATAGCACAGATACGCAGTATTTT. This translates into CASRGHSTDTQYF. The chain couples TRBV6-4 to TRBJ2-3, with D perhaps TRBD1 (5 bases). Trimming removed 6 bases from V and 0 bases from J, with 7 bases in between. CDR1 and CDR2 from the germline V gene are MRHNA and SNTAGT. This CDR3 region has 13 residues.

The chain carries TRBV20-1 and TRBJ2-4; perhaps TRBD1 as D (6 bases). CDR1 and CDR2 (germline): DFQATT, SNEGSKA (reference sequence). The CDR3 is 11 amino acids. Trimming removed 3 bases from V and 13 bases from J, with 13 bases in between. Here the CDR3 DNA reads TGCAGTGCTAGGGGGGCGGGTACCCAGTACTTC. Its protein product is CSARGAGTQYF.

The V call is TRBV18, the J call TRBJ2-2; D gene ambiguous. In germline, CDR1 is KGHSH, CDR2 LQKENI. The ends were cut back, 4 bases at V and 5 bases at J, with 11 bases in the middle. CDR3 length: 14 residues. CDR3 protein: CASSLYTVTGELFF. The CDR3 region has the DNA TGTGCCAGCTCACTCTATACAGTTACCGGGGAGCTGTTTTTT.

This clone was observed a handful of times. This chain joins TRBV2 and TRBJ2-2; the D gene is possibly TRBD1 (6 bases). This CDR3 contains 10 residues. The V end lost 9 bases, the J end lost 13 bases, and 12 bases lay between the germline ends. Germline CDR1 reads SNHLY; CDR2 reads FYNNEI. The CDR3 region has the DNA TGTGCCAGACAGGGTTTGAGGCTGTTTTTT. Translation gives CARQGLRLFF.

The chain couples TRBV5-5 to TRBJ1-1; no clear D gene. V lost 0 bases, J lost 1 base, and 7 bases lay in between. Per germline, CDR1 SGHKS and CDR2 YYEKEE (reference sequence). The CDR3 runs 14 residues. The DNA of the CDR3 is TGTGCCAGCAGCTTGGACAGAACGAACACTGAAGCTTTCTTT. Translated, it gives CASSLDRTNTEAFF.

This clone was counted once. This sequence joins TRBV19 and TRBJ1-5; TRBD1 might be the D (6 bases). CDR1 and CDR2 (germline): LNHDA, SQIVND (reference sequence). The CDR3 totals 15 residues. Trimming cost V 10 bases and J 3 bases, with 19 bases left between them. The CDR3, as DNA: TGTGCCACCCGGCAGGGGCCCCCTTCCAATCAGCCCCAGCATTTT. Its translation is CATRQGPPSNQPQHF.

Only one count was recorded for this clone. V gene TRBV11-2 combines with J gene TRBJ1-2; possibly TRBD1 for D (5 bases). Deletions cut 5 bases from V and 1 base from J, with 11 bases between. Germline CDR1 is SGHAT and CDR2 is FQNNGV. This CDR3 comprises 14 residues. CDR3 coding DNA: TGTGCCAGCAGCCTGGGGGGGGGTAACTATGGCTACACCTTC. Amino acid sequence: CASSLGGGNYGYTF.

This chain joins TRBV7-2 and TRBJ1-2, with TRBD1 identical over 10 bases. The CDR3 extends over 16 amino acids. CDR1 and CDR2 (germline): SGHTA, FQGNSA. The ends lost 5 bases at V and 7 bases at J; junction bases unmatched: 13. CDR3 sequence reads: CASSRRGDRGSGGYTF. CDR3 DNA: TGTGCCAGCAGCCGGCGGGGGGACAGGGGATCCGGTGGCTACACCTTC. Looking up the rest from reference TRBV7-2 and TRBJ1-2 gives the full variable domain: GAGVSQSPSNKVTEKGKDVELRCDPISGHTALYWYRQSLGQGLEFLIYFQGNSAPDKSGLPSDRFSAERTGGSVSTLTIQRTQQEDSAVYLCASSRRGDRGSGGYTFGSGTRLTVV.